These 10 T cell receptor beta chains came from one sample sequenced in a study of shared clonotypes between healthy human individuals. Only in-frame clones appear in the TCRdb table, and some are missing; sequencing was by immunoSEQ multiplex PCR. The repertoire holds approximately 1.1 million clones, with around three quarters as singletons. Sequencing input: memory CD4+ T cells from PBMCs. Stated subset: CD45RA-negative fraction. The receptors originated from a man younger than 35 in good health. Some clones in this sample may be carry-over from other donors' samples.

The chain joins TRBV28 to TRBJ2-7; the D gene is possibly TRBD2 (7 bases). Trimming pared 6 bases from V and 2 bases from J, leaving 17 bases between. The length of the CDR3 is 15 residues. CDR1 is MDHEN and CDR2 is SYDVKM in the germline V gene. This CDR3 reads CASREGGVKTYEQYF. DNA of the CDR3: TGTGCCAGCAGGGAAGGGGGGGTTAAAACCTACGAGCAGTACTTC.

The chain carries TRBV2 and TRBJ1-4; D may be TRBD1 (5 bases). Trimming left V 6 bases short and J 8 bases short, with 10 bases between. Germline V gene lookup returns CDR1 SNHLY and CDR2 FYNNEI. The CDR3 has 12 residues. The CDR3 nucleotides read TGTGCCAGCAGCGGAGGGGTGGAAAAACTGTTTTTT. Amino acid sequence: CASSGGVEKLFF.

Of note for this clone: This sample also contains other DNA sequences that code for the same CDR3. The chain uses TRBV18 and TRBJ1-1; no definite D call. This CDR3 spans 13 amino acids. From germline, CDR1 is KGHSH and CDR2 LQKENI. The V end lost 3 bases, the J end lost 3 bases, and 8 bases lay between the germline ends. The CDR3 bases are TGTGCCAGCTCACCCCCGGGTGACACTGAAGCTTTCTTT. The encoded protein is CASSPPGDTEAFF.

J is TRBJ2-7 and V is TRBV7-9; D is perhaps TRBD2 (5 bases). The V and J ends lost 1 base and 0 bases respectively, with 7 bases between them. The CDR3 sequence is 14 residues long. Germline V CDR1 and CDR2: SEHNR, FQNEAQ (reference sequence). The CDR3, as DNA: TGTGCCAGCAGCTTAGGGGCGGGCTCCTACGAGCAGTACTTC. Residues: CASSLGAGSYEQYF.

The chain is built from TRBV5-4 and TRBJ2-7; TRBD1 or TRBD2 may be the D gene (5 bases each). The CDR3 runs 14 residues. Germline V gives CDR1 SGHNT, CDR2 YYREEE (reference sequence). V was clipped by 3 bases and J by 4 bases, with 14 bases between them. DNA of the CDR3: TGTGCCAGCAGCTACGGCAGGGACCGGTACGAGCAGTACTTC. Its translation is CASSYGRDRYEQYF.

V gene TRBV5-8 combines with J gene TRBJ2-7; the match to TRBD1 covers 8 bases. J lost 2 bases, V lost 4 bases, and 5 bases had no gene match. The CDR3 covers 14 residues. Germline CDR1 reads SGHTS; CDR2 reads YDEGEE. In DNA form, the CDR3 reads TGTGCCAGCAGCCCGAGACAGGGGCCCTACGAGCAGTACTTC. Protein: CASSPRQGPYEQYF.

This clone was counted a few times. The V call is TRBV6-1, the J call TRBJ2-2; D possibly corresponds to TRBD1 (6 bases). This CDR3 is 15 amino acids long. Per the germline V gene, CDR1 is MNHNS and CDR2 is SASEGT. V dropped 4 bases and J dropped 2 bases, with 11 bases sitting between them. CDR3 amino acids: CASSGWTANTGELFF. Written as DNA, the CDR3 is TGTGCCAGCAGTGGTTGGACAGCAAACACCGGGGAGCTGTTTTTT.

The chain is built from TRBV6-5 and TRBJ2-1, with 7 bases identical to TRBD1. The ends lost 2 bases at V and 6 bases at J; junction bases unmatched: 10. CDR1 and CDR2 (germline): MNHEY, SVGAGI. The CDR3 consists of 16 residues. CDR3 loop: CASSYERGGSANEQFF. The CDR3 bases are TGTGCCAGCAGTTACGAAAGAGGGGGCTCCGCCAATGAGCAGTTCTTC.

This clone showed up just once. This chain uses TRBV7-3 with TRBJ2-6; D might be TRBD1 (5 bases). Deletions cut 4 bases from V and 2 bases from J, with 15 bases between. The CDR3 runs to 17 residues. Germline-derived CDR1 and CDR2 are SGHTA and FQGTGA. Here the CDR3 DNA reads TGTGCCAGCAGCTCTAGGGGTGGTGGCACTGGGGCCAACGTCCTGACTTTC. It codes for CASSSRGGGTGANVLTF.

The V gene is TRBV2, the J gene TRBJ1-6; no clear D gene. CDR3 length equals 13 residues. Trimming took 4 bases from V and 8 from J, leaving 9 bases between them. Looked up from germline, CDR1 is SNHLY and CDR2 is FYNNEI. The CDR3: CASSVLVDSPLHF. Here the CDR3 DNA reads TGTGCCAGCAGTGTTCTAGTAGATTCACCCCTCCACTTT.